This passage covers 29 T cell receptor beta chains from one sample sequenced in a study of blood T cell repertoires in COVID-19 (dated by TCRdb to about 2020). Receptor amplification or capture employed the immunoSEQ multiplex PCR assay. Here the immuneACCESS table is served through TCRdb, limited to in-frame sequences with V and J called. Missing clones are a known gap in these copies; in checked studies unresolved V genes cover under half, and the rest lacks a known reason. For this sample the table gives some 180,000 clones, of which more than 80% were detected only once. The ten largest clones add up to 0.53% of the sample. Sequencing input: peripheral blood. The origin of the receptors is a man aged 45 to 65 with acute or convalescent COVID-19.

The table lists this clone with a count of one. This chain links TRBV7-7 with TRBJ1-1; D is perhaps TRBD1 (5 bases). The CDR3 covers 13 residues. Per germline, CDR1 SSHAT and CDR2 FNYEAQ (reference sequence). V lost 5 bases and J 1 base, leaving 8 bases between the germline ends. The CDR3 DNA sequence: TGTGCCAGCAGCCTGACAGAGAACACTGAAGCTTTCTTT. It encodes CASSLTENTEAFF.

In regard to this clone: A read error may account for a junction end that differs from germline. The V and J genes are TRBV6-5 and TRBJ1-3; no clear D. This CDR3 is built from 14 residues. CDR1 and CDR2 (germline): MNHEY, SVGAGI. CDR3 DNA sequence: TGTGCCAGCACTTACAGCCTCTTTGGAAACACCATATATTTT. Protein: CASTYSLFGNTIYF.

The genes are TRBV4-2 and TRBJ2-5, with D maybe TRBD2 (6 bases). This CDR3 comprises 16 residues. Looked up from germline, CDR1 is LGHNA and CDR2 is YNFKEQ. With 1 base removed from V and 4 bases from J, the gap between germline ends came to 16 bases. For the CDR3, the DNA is TGTGCCAGCAGCCAAGGGACTATTCCTAAAAGAGAGACCCAGTACTTC. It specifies CASSQGTIPKRETQYF.

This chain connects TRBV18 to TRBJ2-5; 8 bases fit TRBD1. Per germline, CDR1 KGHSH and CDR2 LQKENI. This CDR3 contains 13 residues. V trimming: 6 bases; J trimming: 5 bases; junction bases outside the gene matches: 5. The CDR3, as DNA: TGTGCCAGCTCGACAGGGGTCTTGGAGACCCAGTACTTC. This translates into CASSTGVLETQYF.

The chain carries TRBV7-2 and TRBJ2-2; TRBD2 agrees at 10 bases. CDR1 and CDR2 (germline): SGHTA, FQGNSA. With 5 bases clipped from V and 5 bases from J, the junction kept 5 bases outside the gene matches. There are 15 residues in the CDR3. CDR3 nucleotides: TGTGCCAGCAGCATTCTAGCGGGGGTTACCGGGGAGCTGTTTTTT. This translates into CASSILAGVTGELFF.

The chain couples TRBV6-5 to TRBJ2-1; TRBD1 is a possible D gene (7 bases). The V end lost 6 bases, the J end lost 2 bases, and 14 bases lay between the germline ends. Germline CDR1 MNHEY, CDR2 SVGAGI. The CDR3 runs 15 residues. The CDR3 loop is CASRYDREAYNEQFF. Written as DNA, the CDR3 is TGTGCCAGCAGATATGACAGGGAGGCCTACAATGAGCAGTTCTTC.

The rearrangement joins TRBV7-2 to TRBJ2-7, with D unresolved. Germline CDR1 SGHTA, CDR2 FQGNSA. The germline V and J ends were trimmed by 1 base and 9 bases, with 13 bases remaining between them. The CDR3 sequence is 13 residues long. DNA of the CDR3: TGTGCCAGCAGCTTAGACTACGACGGCGCGCAGTACTTC. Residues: CASSLDYDGAQYF.

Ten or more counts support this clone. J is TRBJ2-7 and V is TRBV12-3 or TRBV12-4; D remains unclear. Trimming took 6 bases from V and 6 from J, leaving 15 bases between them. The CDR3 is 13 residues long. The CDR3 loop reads CASSLTMRSEQYV. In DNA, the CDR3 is TGTGCCAGCAGCCTCACCATGAGGTCCGAGCAGTACGTC.

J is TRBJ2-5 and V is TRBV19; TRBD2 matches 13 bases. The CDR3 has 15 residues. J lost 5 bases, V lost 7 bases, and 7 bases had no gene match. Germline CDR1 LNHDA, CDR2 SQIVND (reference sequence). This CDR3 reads CASTATSGGLETQYF. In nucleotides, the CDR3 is TGTGCCAGTACCGCGACTAGCGGGGGGCTCGAGACCCAGTACTTC.

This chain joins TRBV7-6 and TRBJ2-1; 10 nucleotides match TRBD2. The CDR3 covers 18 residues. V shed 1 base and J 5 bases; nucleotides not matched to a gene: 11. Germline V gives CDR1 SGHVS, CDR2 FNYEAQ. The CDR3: CASSLVRSSGSYDNEQFF. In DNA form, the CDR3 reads TGTGCCAGCAGCTTAGTAAGGTCTAGCGGGAGCTACGACAATGAGCAGTTCTTC. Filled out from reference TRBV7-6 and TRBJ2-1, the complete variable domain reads GAGVSQSPRYKVTKRGQDVALRCDPISGHVSLYWYRQALGQGPEFLTYFNYEAQQDKSGLPNDRFSAERPEGSISTLTIQRTEQRDSAMYRCASSLVRSSGSYDNEQFFGPGTRLTVL.

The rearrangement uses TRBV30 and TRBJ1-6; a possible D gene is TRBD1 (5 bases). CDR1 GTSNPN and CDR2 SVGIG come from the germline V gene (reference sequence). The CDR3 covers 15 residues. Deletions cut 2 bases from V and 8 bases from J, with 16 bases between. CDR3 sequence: CAWSPRRGEDSPLHF. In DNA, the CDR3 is TGTGCCTGGAGTCCTCGCCGGGGGGAGGATTCACCCCTCCACTTT.

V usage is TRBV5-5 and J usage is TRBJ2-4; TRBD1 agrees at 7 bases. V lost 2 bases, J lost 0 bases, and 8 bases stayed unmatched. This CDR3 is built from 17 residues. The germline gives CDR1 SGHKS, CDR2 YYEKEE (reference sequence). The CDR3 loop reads CASSFGTRGLAKNIQYF. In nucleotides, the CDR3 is TGTGCCAGCAGCTTTGGAACCAGGGGGTTAGCCAAAAACATTCAGTACTTC.

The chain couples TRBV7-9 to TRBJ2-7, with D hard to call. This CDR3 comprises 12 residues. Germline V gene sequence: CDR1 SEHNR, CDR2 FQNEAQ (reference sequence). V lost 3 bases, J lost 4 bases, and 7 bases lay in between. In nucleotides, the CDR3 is TGTGCCAGCAGCTTCTCGCAGTACGAGCAGTACTTC. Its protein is CASSFSQYEQYF.

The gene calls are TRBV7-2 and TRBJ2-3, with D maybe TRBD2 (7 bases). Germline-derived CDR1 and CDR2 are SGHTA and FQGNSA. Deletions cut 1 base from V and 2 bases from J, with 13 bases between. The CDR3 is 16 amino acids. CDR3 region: CASSLGAGATTDTQYF. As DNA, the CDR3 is TGTGCCAGCAGCTTAGGGGCGGGGGCGACCACAGATACGCAGTATTTT.

The DNA for the CDR3 is TGTGCTAGTGGTACGGACATCGGGACCGGGGAGCTGTTTTTT. Its translation is CASGTDIGTGELFF. The V gene is TRBV12-5, the J gene TRBJ2-2; a weak D match, TRBD1 (5 bases). CDR1 is LGHNT, CDR2 FRNRAP, per germline. The V end lost 5 bases, the J end lost 5 bases, and 12 bases lay between the germline ends. The length of the CDR3 is 14 residues.

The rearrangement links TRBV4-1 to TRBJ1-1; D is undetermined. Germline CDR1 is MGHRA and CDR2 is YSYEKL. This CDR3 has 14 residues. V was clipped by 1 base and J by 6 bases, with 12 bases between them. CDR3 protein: CASSQAHRSSEAFF. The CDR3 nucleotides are TGCGCCAGCAGCCAAGCCCACAGATCGTCTGAAGCTTTCTTT.

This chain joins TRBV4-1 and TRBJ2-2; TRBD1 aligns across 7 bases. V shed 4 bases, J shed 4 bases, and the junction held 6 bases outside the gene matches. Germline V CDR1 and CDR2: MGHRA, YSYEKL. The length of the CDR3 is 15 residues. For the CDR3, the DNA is TGCGCCAGCAGCCCTAGGGGGCCCGTCACCGGGGAGCTGTTTTTT. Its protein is CASSPRGPVTGELFF.

CDR3 sequence reads: CASGLVPVLAGIFQETQYF. As DNA, the CDR3 is TGTGCTAGTGGTTTGGTACCCGTCCTAGCGGGAATCTTCCAAGAGACCCAGTACTTC. The V gene is TRBV12-5, the J gene TRBJ2-5; 9 positions agree with TRBD2. This CDR3 contains 19 residues. J lost 1 base, V lost 0 bases, and 12 bases had no gene match. From germline, CDR1 is LGHNT and CDR2 FRNRAP.

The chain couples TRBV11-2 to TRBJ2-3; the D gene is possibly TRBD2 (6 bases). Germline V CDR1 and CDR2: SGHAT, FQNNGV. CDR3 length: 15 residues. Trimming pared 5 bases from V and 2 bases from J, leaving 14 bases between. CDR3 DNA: TGTGCCAGCAGCCCCCAGGGACTTCTCACAGATACGCAGTATTTT. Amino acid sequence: CASSPQGLLTDTQYF.

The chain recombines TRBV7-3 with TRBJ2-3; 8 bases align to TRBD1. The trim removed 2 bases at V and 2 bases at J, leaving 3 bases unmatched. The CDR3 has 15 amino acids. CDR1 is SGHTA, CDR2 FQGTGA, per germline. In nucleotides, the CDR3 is TGTGCCAGCAGCTTAGGACAGGGACACACAGATACGCAGTATTTT. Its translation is CASSLGQGHTDTQYF.

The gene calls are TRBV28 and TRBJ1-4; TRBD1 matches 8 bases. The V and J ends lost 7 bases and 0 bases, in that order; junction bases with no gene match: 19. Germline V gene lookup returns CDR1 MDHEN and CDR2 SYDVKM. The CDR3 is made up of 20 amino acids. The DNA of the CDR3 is TGTGCCAGCACCTTCTTGACCCGGGACAGGAGCCGTGCAACTAATGAAAAACTGTTTTTT. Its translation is CASTFLTRDRSRATNEKLFF.

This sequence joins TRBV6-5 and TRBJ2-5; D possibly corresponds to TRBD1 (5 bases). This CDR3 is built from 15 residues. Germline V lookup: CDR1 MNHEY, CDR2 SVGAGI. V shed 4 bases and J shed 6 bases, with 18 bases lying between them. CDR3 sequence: CASSSPTPGWKTQYF. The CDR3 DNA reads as TGTGCCAGCAGTTCACCAACCCCAGGGTGGAAGACCCAGTACTTC.

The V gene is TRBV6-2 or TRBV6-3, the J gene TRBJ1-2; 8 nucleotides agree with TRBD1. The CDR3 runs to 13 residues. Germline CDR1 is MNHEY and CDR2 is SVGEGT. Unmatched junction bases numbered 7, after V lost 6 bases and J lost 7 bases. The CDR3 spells CASSPDRGFGYTF. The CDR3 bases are TGTGCCAGCAGCCCCGACAGGGGCTTTGGCTACACCTTC.

CDR3 residues: CASNTGGENEKLFF. The CDR3 DNA reads TGTGCCAGCAATACAGGGGGAGAGAATGAAAAACTGTTTTTT. The genes are TRBV6-5 and TRBJ1-4, with TRBD1 matching 8 bases. This CDR3 has 14 amino acids. Germline assignment: CDR1 MNHEY and CDR2 SVGAGI. V dropped 7 bases and J dropped 5; count of bases not matched to a gene: 6.

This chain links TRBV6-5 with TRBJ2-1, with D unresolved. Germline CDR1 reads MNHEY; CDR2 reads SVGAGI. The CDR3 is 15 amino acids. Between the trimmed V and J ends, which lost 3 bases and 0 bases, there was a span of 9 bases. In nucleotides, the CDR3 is TGTGCCAGCAGTTATGTGGTTAGCTCCTACAATGAGCAGTTCTTC. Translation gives CASSYVVSSYNEQFF.

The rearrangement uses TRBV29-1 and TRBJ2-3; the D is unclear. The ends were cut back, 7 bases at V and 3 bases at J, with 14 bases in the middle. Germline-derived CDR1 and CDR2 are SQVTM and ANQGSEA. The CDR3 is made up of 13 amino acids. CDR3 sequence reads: CSDARSVTDTQYF. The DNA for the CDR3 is TGCAGCGATGCCCGATCAGTAACAGATACGCAGTATTTT.

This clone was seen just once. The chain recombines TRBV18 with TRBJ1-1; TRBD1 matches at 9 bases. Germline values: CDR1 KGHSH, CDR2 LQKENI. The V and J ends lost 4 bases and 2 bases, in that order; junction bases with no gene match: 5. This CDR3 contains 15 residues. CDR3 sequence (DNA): TGTGCCAGCTCACTACAGGGGGCCACTAACACTGAAGCTTTCTTT. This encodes CASSLQGATNTEAFF.

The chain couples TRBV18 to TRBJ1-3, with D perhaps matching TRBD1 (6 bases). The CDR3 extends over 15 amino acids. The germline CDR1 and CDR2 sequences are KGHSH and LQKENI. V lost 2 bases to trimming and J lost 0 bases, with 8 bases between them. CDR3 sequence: CASSPRTDSGNTIYF. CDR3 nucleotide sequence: TGTGCCAGCTCACCAAGGACAGACTCTGGAAACACCATATATTTT.

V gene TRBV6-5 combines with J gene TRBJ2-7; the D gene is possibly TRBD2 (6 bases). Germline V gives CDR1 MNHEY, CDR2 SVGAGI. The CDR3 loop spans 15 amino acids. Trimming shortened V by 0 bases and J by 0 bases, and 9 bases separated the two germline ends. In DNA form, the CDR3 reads TGTGCCAGCAGTTACTCCGGGGGAACCTCCTACGAGCAGTACTTC. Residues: CASSYSGGTSYEQYF.